This TCR beta chain was observed in a study of blood T cells in healthy people across ages. Findings of the study overall: Not knowing donor CMV status may have confounded expanded clonotype changes. Versus aged donors, long-lived donors had higher diversity and more naive CD4+ cells.

This CDR3 comprises 13 residues. Germline-derived CDR1 and CDR2 are SGDLS and YYNGEE. Trimming took 0 bases from V and 3 from J, leaving 6 bases between them. Next came a second PCR, run for about 7 to 12 cycles, which used a sample-barcoded 5' primer along with a J-beta primer mix. MiXCR, run by TCRdb on the 5' RACE reads, gives a single entry per CDR3 protein. The profile shows roughly 700,000 distinct CDR3 sequences, about 52% of them singletons. Each individual donor underwent a draw of roughly 10 milliliters of peripheral blood. Note on this clonotype: Its specificity is unknown.

The sequenced material came from blood. The chain is built from TRBV9 and TRBJ1-1; D ambiguous. The clonotype was recovered from a woman aged 55-70 years in good health. As DNA, the CDR3 is TGTGCCAGCAGCGTAGGGGAATACACTGAAGCTTTCTTT. This sequence encodes CASSVGEYTEAFF.